This entry lists 19 T cell receptor beta chains sequenced from one sample in a study of Graves' ophthalmopathy and Graves' hyperthyroidism. Scientists amplified the TCR beta CDR3 regions from RNA transcripts. HTBI primers primed a first-round RT-PCR, and a second-round multiplex PCR followed. TCRdb passed the multiplex PCR reads through MiXCR, listing each CDR3 protein once. The sample contains some 410,000 distinct CDR3 sequences, 20% to 25% of which appear only once. Sequenced sample: peripheral blood. The source of these receptors is a woman in her late teens or twenties with stable Graves' hyperthyroidism.

This clonotype showed up many times. This chain joins TRBV2 and TRBJ1-5, with D possibly being TRBD1 (5 bases). The CDR3 is 13 amino acids. V gave up 8 bases and J gave up 0 bases, with 8 bases separating them. Per the germline V gene, CDR1 is SNHLY and CDR2 is FYNNEI. The CDR3 nucleotides are TGTGCCAGCGCGGACATTAGCAATCAGCCCCAGCATTTT. This gives the protein CASADISNQPQHF.

This clonotype was seen many times. The chain combines TRBV12-3 or TRBV12-4 with TRBJ2-5; tentative D call: TRBD2 (5 bases). V was pared by 5 bases and J by 5 bases, with 12 bases between. This CDR3 has 13 residues. As DNA, the CDR3 is TGTGCCAGCAGTCTACTAGTTGGCGAGACCCAGTACTTC. This encodes CASSLLVGETQYF.

In its sample, this clonotype was seen many times. The gene calls are TRBV6-1 and TRBJ1-2, with D possibly TRBD1 on 5 matching bases. The CDR3 length is 13 residues. The germline gives CDR1 MNHNS, CDR2 SASEGT. Trimming cost V 4 bases and J 7 bases, with 13 bases left between them. The CDR3 nucleotides read TGTGCCAGCAGTGTAGAGGGGCGGGGTGGCTACACCTTC. Its protein product is CASSVEGRGGYTF.

This clonotype has ten or more counts. This sequence joins TRBV15 and TRBJ1-2; tentatively, D is TRBD1 (5 bases). Germline loops: CDR1 LNHNV, CDR2 YYDKDF (reference sequence). CDR3 length equals 13 residues. The V end was cut by 4 bases, the J end by 3 bases, with 9 bases between. CDR3 residues: CATSKGLDYGYTF. DNA of the CDR3: TGTGCCACCAGCAAGGGGTTGGACTATGGCTACACCTTC. Complete variable domain (other parts from reference TRBV15 and TRBJ1-2): DAMVIQNPRYQVTQFGKPVTLSCSQTLNHNVMYWYQQKSSQAPKLLFHYYDKDFNNEADTPDNFQSRRPNTSFCFLDIRSPGLGDTAMYLCATSKGLDYGYTFGSGTRLTVV.

This clonotype appeared many times. The rearrangement uses TRBV27 and TRBJ2-6; unclear D gene. The V gene lost 7 bases and the J gene lost 0 bases, with 10 bases spanning the gap. Germline V gives CDR1 MNHEY, CDR2 SMNVEV (reference sequence). The CDR3 is made up of 15 amino acids. CDR3 sequence: CASTVHFSGANVLTF. The CDR3 nucleotides are TGTGCCAGCACCGTTCACTTCTCTGGGGCCAACGTCCTGACTTTC.

This clonotype was recorded at least ten times. The V and J genes are TRBV6-1 and TRBJ1-2; the D is unclear. V lost 3 bases and J lost 6, with 8 bases in between. Per germline, CDR1 MNHNS and CDR2 SASEGT. The CDR3 contains 12 residues. The CDR3 sequence is CASSDWGDGYTF. CDR3 nucleotides: TGTGCCAGCAGTGATTGGGGAGATGGCTACACCTTC.

This clonotype has ten or more counts. This chain uses TRBV20-1 with TRBJ1-1, with D unclear. Per germline, CDR1 DFQATT and CDR2 SNEGSKA (reference sequence). The CDR3 contains 15 residues. V lost 0 bases, J lost 0 bases, and 11 bases lay in between. The CDR3 sequence is CSARDYWRLNTEAFF. In DNA form, the CDR3 reads TGCAGTGCTAGAGATTATTGGAGATTGAACACTGAAGCTTTCTTT.

Regarding this clonotype: A much larger clone sits a single nucleotide away, making a read error possible. The CDR3 nucleotides are TGTGCCAGCAGTCTGGGCCCGGGCCTGGTCGATGGCTACACCTTC. It codes for CASSLGPGLVDGYTF. This chain uses TRBV28 with TRBJ1-2; unclear D gene. CDR3 size: 15 residues. The germline CDR1 and CDR2 sequences are MDHEN and SYDVKM. V lost 5 bases, J lost 6 bases, and 19 bases lay in between.

The chain joins TRBV29-1 to TRBJ1-1; no reliable D call. CDR1 is SQVTM, CDR2 ANQGSEA, per germline. The V gene lost 3 bases and the J gene lost 2 bases, with 7 bases spanning the gap. The CDR3 is 12 residues long. In DNA form, the CDR3 reads TGCAGCGTTGACAGCAGAAACACTGAAGCTTTCTTT. It encodes CSVDSRNTEAFF.

This clonotype appeared a single time. The rearrangement links TRBV5-1 to TRBJ2-5, with TRBD1 identical over 8 bases. The V and J ends lost 3 bases and 5 bases, in that order; junction bases with no gene match: 18. Looked up from germline, CDR1 is SGHRS and CDR2 is YFSETQ. The CDR3 contains 18 residues. CDR3 coding DNA: TGCGCCAGCAGCTCCGCCCCAGGACAGGGCGCTCGTAGGGAGACCCAGTACTTC. This encodes CASSSAPGQGARRETQYF.

This clonotype was seen many times. This chain uses TRBV7-9 with TRBJ2-7; 8 nucleotides align to TRBD1. This CDR3 contains 14 residues. The germline V gene encodes CDR1 SEHNR and CDR2 FQNEAQ (reference sequence). Losses at the gene ends were 5 bases for V and 4 bases for J; bases not matched to a gene: 7. CDR3 protein: CASSPRTGWYEQYF. As DNA, the CDR3 is TGTGCCAGCAGCCCCCGGACAGGGTGGTACGAGCAGTACTTC.

At least ten counts were recorded for this clonotype. The chain couples TRBV25-1 to TRBJ2-7; D might be TRBD2 (6 bases). CDR3 length: 15 amino acids. The ends were cut back, 6 bases at V and 7 bases at J, with 22 bases in the middle. Looked up from germline, CDR1 is MGHDK and CDR2 is SYGVNS. For the CDR3, the DNA is TGTGCCAGCAGCCGGTCGCGGGGCGGAGTGAATGAGCAGTACTTC. Its translation is CASSRSRGGVNEQYF.

The chain carries TRBV12-3 or TRBV12-4 and TRBJ1-1, with a weak D call TRBD1 (6 bases). The CDR3 sequence is 14 residues long. V lost 3 bases and J 1 base, leaving 9 bases between the germline ends. CDR3 DNA: TGTGCCAGCAGTTTCAGACAGGCGAACACTGAAGCTTTCTTT. It translates to CASSFRQANTEAFF.

This clonotype was counted ten times or more. The chain recombines TRBV24-1 with TRBJ2-5, with D perhaps matching TRBD2 (5 bases). Germline CDR1 KGHDR, CDR2 SFDVKD. The V end was cut by 4 bases, the J end by 2 bases, with 10 bases between. The CDR3 is 14 residues long. The DNA of the CDR3 is TGTGCCACCAGTGAAGGACCGGGACAAGAGACCCAGTACTTC. This translates into CATSEGPGQETQYF.

This clonotype was seen repeatedly, ten times or more. The V gene is TRBV27, the J gene TRBJ2-3, with TRBD2 identical over 8 bases. The V gene end was trimmed by 5 bases and the J gene end by 3 bases; junction bases not matched to a gene: 10. Per the germline V gene, CDR1 is MNHEY and CDR2 is SMNVEV (reference sequence). This CDR3 is built from 16 residues. The CDR3 spells CASSPETSVTTDTQYF. The CDR3 DNA reads as TGTGCCAGCAGTCCTGAGACTAGCGTGACGACAGATACGCAGTATTTT.

In its sample, this clonotype was seen many times. J is TRBJ1-1 and V is TRBV2; 8 bases agree with TRBD1. The CDR3 extends over 16 amino acids. Germline V lookup: CDR1 SNHLY, CDR2 FYNNEI. V was clipped by 5 bases and J by 0 bases; unmatched bases: 8. Here the CDR3 reads CASSRTGLAMNTEAFF. CDR3 nucleotides: TGTGCCAGCAGTAGGACAGGGCTGGCCATGAACACTGAAGCTTTCTTT.

Here the CDR3 reads CASSPPAGVDTGELFF. CDR3 coding DNA: TGTGCCAGCTCACCACCGGCAGGGGTGGACACCGGGGAGCTGTTTTTT. V and J are TRBV18 and TRBJ2-2, with a possible D match to TRBD1 (6 bases). The CDR3 covers 16 residues. The germline V gene has CDR1 KGHSH and CDR2 LQKENI. V was trimmed by 0 bases and J by 3 bases, leaving 11 bases between them.

The V call is TRBV29-1, the J call TRBJ2-7; D may be TRBD1 or TRBD2 (5 bases each). This CDR3 region has 13 residues. Trimming cost V 1 base and J 7 bases, with 14 bases left between them. Germline V gives CDR1 SQVTM, CDR2 ANQGSEA. For the CDR3, the DNA is TGCAGCGTTGAAGCCCCCGGGGCCTGGGAGCAGTACTTC. It yields the protein CSVEAPGAWEQYF.

The chain couples TRBV6-4 to TRBJ2-4; 7 nucleotides match TRBD2. The junction had 9 bases not matched to a gene; V was cut back by 4 bases and J by 0 bases. This CDR3 spans 17 amino acids. The germline V gene has CDR1 MRHNA and CDR2 SNTAGT. Here the CDR3 reads CASSAASGSLAKNIQYF. CDR3 in DNA: TGTGCCAGCAGTGCTGCTAGCGGTAGCTTAGCCAAAAACATTCAGTACTTC.